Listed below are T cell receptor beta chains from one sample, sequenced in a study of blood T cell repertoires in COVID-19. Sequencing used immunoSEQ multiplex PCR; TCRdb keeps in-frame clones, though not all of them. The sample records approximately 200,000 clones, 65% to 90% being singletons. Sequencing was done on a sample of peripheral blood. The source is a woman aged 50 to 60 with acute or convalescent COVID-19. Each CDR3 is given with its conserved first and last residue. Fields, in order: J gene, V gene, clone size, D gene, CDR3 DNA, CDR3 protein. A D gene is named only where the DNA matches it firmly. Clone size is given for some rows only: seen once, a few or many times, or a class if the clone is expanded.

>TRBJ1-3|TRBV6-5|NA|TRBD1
TGTGCCAGCAGGAACGACAGGGCCTCTGGAAACACCATATATTTT
CASRNDRASGNTIYF
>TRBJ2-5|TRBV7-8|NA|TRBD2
TGTGCCAGCAGCACCGCCCGCGGGGGGCAAGAGACCCAGTACTTC
CASSTARGGQETQYF
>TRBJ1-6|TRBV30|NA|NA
TGTGCCTGGGAGGCAGTAGGGAAAGGAGGAGTGCGCCACTTT
CAWEAVGKGGVRHF
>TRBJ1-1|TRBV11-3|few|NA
TGTGCCAGCAGCTTCTTACCTCAGGTGAACACTGAAGCTTTCTTT
CASSFLPQVNTEAFF
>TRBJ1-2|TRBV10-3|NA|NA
TGTGCCATCAGTGAGTCCCTTTATACAGGTGATTCGGATGGCTACACCTTC
CAISESLYTGDSDGYTF
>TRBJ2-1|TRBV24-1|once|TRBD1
TGTGCCACCAGTGACTATGGTCAGGGGGTGGATGAGCAGTTCTTC
CATSDYGQGVDEQFF
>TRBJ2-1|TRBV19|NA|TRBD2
TGTGCCAGTAGTTCCCTCAGGACTAGCGGGAGTTTAGGTGTTCGGAATGAGCAGTTCTTC
CASSSLRTSGSLGVRNEQFF
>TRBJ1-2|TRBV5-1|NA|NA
TGCGCCAGCAGCTTGGCAGGGGACGATGGCTACACCTTC
CASSLAGDDGYTF
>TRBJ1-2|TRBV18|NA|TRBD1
TGTGCCAGCTCACCCTCGACAGGGGACTATGGCTACACCTTC
CASSPSTGDYGYTF
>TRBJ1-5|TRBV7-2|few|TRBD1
TGTGCCAGCAGCCCAGGACAGGGCAATCAGCCCCAGCATTTT
CASSPGQGNQPQHF
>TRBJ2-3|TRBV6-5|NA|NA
TGTGCCAGCAGTAGGAACAGGGATGGGGATACGCAGTATTTT
CASSRNRDGDTQYF
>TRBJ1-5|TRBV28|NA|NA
TGTGCCAGCAGCCCACGACAGGCCAATCAGCCCCAGCATTTT
CASSPRQANQPQHF
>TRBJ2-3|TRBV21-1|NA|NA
TGTGCCAGCAGCTCCACGCCGGGACAGGGTTCTTTCTTCGCTACGCAGTATTTT
CASSSTPGQGSFFATQYF
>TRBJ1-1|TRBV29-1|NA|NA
TGCAGCGTTGACGAACCTTGGGAGACTGAAGCTTTCTTT
CSVDEPWETEAFF
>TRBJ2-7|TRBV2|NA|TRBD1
TGTGCCAGCAGTGGGGGACAGGGAACCTACGAGCAGTACTTC
CASSGGQGTYEQYF
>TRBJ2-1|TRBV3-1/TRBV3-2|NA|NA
TGTGCCAGCAGCCAAGAACCCGGTTTGCGGCGGGGAAGTGAGCAGTTCTTC
CASSQEPGLRRGSEQFF
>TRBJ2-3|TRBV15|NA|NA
TGTGCCACCAGCAGAGCGGGGGTCACCACTAGCACAGATACGCAGTATTTT
CATSRAGVTTSTDTQYF
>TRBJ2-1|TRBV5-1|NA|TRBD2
TGCGCCAGCAGCTTGGTTGCCCTAGCGGGAGGGCCGGATGAGCAGTTCTTC
CASSLVALAGGPDEQFF
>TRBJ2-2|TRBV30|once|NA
TGTGCCTGGAACCCCAGAAACACCGGGGAGCTGTTTTTT
CAWNPRNTGELFF
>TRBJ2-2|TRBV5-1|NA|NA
TGCGCCAGCAGCTTCGACAGCAACACCGGGGAGCTGTTTTTT
CASSFDSNTGELFF
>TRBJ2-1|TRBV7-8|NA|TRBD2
TGTGCCAGCAGCTTAAGGGCTAGCGGGGGGGCCTTAGAATACAATGAGCAGTTCTTC
CASSLRASGGALEYNEQFF
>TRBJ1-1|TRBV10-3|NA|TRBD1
TGTGCCATCACAAGAGGGACAGGGAACACTGAAGCTTTCTTT
CAITRGTGNTEAFF
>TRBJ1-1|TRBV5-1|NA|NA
TGCGCCAGCAGCTCACAGGGTGTTAGGCCCCCGAACACTGAAGCTTTCTTT
CASSSQGVRPPNTEAFF
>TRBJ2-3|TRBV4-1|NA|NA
TGCGCCAGCAGCCAAGATCCCGGTATTAGCACAGATACGCAGTATTTT
CASSQDPGISTDTQYF